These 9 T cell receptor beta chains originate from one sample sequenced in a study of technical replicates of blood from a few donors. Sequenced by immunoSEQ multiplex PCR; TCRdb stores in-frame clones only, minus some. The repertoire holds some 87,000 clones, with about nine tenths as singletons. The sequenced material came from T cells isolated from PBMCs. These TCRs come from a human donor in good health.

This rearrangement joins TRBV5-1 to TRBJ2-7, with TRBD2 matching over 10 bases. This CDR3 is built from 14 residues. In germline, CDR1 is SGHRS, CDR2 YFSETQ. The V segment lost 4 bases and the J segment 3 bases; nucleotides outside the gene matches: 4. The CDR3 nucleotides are TGCGCCAGCAGCACATTAGCGGGAGGCTACGAGCAGTACTTC. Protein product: CASSTLAGGYEQYF.

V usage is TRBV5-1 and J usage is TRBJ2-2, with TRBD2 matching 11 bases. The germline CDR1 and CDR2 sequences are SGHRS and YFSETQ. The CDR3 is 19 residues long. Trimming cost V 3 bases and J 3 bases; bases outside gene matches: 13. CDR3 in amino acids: CASSWFSEASGRYTGELFF. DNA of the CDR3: TGCGCCAGCAGCTGGTTCAGTGAGGCTAGCGGGAGGTACACCGGGGAGCTGTTTTTT.

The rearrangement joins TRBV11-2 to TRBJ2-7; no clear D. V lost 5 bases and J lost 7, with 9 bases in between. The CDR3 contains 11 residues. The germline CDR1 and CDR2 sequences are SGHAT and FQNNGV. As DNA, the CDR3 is TGTGCCAGCAGCCAGAGGCGGGAGCAGTACTTC. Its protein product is CASSQRREQYF.

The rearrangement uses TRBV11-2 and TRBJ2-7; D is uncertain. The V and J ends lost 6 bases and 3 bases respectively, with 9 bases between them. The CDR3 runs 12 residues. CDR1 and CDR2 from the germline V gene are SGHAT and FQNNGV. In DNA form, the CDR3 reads TGTGCCAGCAGTAAATCGAGCTACGAGCAGTACTTC. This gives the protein CASSKSSYEQYF.

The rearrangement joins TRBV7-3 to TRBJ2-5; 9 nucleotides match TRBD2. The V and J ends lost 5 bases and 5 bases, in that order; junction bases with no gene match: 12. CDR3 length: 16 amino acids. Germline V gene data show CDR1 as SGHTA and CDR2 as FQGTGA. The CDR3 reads CASSGGAGGLQETQYF. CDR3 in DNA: TGTGCCAGCAGCGGGGGAGCGGGAGGACTCCAGGAGACCCAGTACTTC.

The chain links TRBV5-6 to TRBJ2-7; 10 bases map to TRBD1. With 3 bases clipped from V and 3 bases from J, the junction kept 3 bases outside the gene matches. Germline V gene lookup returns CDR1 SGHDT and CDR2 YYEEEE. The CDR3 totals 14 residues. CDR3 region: CASSSRTGGYEQYF. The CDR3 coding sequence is TGTGCCAGCAGCTCGCGGACAGGGGGCTACGAGCAGTACTTC.

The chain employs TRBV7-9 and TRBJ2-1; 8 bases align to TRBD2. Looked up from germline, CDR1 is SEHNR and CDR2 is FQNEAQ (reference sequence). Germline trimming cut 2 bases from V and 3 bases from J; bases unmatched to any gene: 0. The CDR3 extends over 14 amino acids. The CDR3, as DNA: TGTGCCAGCAGCTTACTAGCGGGCTACAATGAGCAGTTCTTC. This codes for CASSLLAGYNEQFF.

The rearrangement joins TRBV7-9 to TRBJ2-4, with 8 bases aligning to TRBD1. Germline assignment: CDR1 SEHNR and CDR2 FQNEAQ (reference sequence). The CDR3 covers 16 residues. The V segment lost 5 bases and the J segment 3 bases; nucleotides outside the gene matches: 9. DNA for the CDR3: TGTGCCAGCAGCGTTATACAGGGGGAGGTCAAAAACATTCAGTACTTC. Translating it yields CASSVIQGEVKNIQYF. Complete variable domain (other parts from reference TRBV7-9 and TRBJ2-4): DTGVSQNPRHKITKRGQNVTFRCDPISEHNRLYWYRQTLGQGPEFLTYFQNEAQLEKSRLLSDRFSAERPKGSFSTLEIQRTEQGDSAMYLCASSVIQGEVKNIQYFGAGTRLSVL.

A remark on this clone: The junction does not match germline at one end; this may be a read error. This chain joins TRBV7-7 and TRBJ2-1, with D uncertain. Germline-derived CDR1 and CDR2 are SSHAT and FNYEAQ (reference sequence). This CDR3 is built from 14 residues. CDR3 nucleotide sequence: TGTGCTAGCAGTCAAGAAACGGTCTCCGATGAGCAGTTCTTC. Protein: CASSQETVSDEQFF.